This T cell receptor beta chain was found in a study of T cell responses to AZD1222 COVID-19 vaccine. At the level of the study: The analysis combined second doses at about 4 or about 12 weeks. Overall study findings and caveats: Unmutated variant regions are reportedly targeted by nearly half of spike-specific TCRs. Seropositive AZD1222 recipients at baseline numbered only five to seven. Every sample of the repertoires postdated the peak T cell response.

V was pared by 3 bases and J by 4 bases, with 5 bases of the junction left unmatched. CDR1 is GTSNPN and CDR2 is SVGIG in the germline V gene (reference sequence). This CDR3 contains 13 residues. Some clones are missing from TCRdb's copy, which holds only in-frame ones; the method was immunoSEQ multiplex PCR. Of 53,000 or so clones in the sample, roughly 83% were seen once. Points on this clone: Its cognate antigen is unknown.

This sequence was found in an adult in good health. The gene calls are TRBV30 and TRBJ2-7; TRBD1 agrees at 8 bases. Source: peripheral blood, taken on day 0 of AZD1222 vaccination. The CDR3 sequence is CAWSPGGGYEQYF. CDR3 DNA sequence: TGTGCCTGGAGCCCAGGGGGCGGGTACGAGCAGTACTTC.